The 17 T cell receptor beta chains listed next were all sequenced from one sample in a study of blood T cell repertoires in COVID-19. Clones were read by immunoSEQ multiplex PCR, and TCRdb kept only the in-frame ones, dropping some. Found here are approximately 280,000 clones, 70% to 90% of them singletons; the top ten hold over 6%. The sequencing input was PBMCs or T cells enriched from blood (not recorded which). The receptors were sampled from a woman aged 40 to 50 who had recovered from COVID-19.

The genes are TRBV7-9 and TRBJ1-6, with D perhaps matching TRBD1 (5 bases). This CDR3 region has 15 residues. Germline V CDR1 and CDR2: SEHNR, FQNEAQ (reference sequence). Trimming left V 5 bases short and J 5 bases short, with 13 bases between. CDR3 sequence reads: CASSQLQGNNSPLHF. DNA for the CDR3: TGTGCCAGCAGCCAACTCCAGGGAAATAATTCACCCCTCCACTTT.

This rearrangement joins TRBV7-9 to TRBJ2-7; 9 nucleotides align to TRBD1. Germline V gene data show CDR1 as SEHNR and CDR2 as FQNEAQ (reference sequence). The V segment lost 10 bases and the J segment 5 bases; nucleotides outside the gene matches: 6. The CDR3 is 12 residues long. The CDR3 is CATGTGINEQYF. CDR3 bases: TGTGCCACTGGGACAGGGATCAACGAGCAGTACTTC.

This rearrangement joins TRBV7-8 to TRBJ1-1; tentatively, D is TRBD1 (5 bases). The CDR3 totals 14 residues. From germline, CDR1 is SGHVS and CDR2 FQNEAQ. The V gene lost 1 base and the J gene lost 1 base, with 7 bases spanning the gap. The CDR3 bases are TGTGCCAGCAGCTTAGTCGGGGGGAACACTGAAGCTTTCTTT. It is translated as CASSLVGGNTEAFF.

The rearrangement uses TRBV3-1 (or the pseudogene TRBV3-2) and TRBJ1-2, with 12 bases aligning to TRBD1. Trimming removed 0 bases from V and 2 bases from J; junction bases left unmatched: 4. The CDR3 spans 17 residues. Germline CDR1 and CDR2: LGHDT and YNNKEL (reference sequence). The CDR3 nucleotides are TGTGCCAGCAGCCAAGATCGGGACAGGGGGCGAAACTATGGCTACACCTTC. Translating it yields CASSQDRDRGRNYGYTF.

CDR3 DNA: TGTGCCAGCAGCCAAGCAGGGGTGAACACTGAAGCTTTCTTT. It encodes CASSQAGVNTEAFF. The chain uses TRBV14 and TRBJ1-1; a weak D match, TRBD1 (6 bases). Trimming cost V 1 base and J 0 bases, with 6 bases left between them. Per germline, CDR1 SGHDN and CDR2 FVKESK. The CDR3 loop spans 14 amino acids.

This CDR3 reads CASSLVQGTTEAFF. The CDR3 DNA is TGCGCCAGCAGCTTGGTACAGGGCACGACTGAAGCTTTCTTT. The chain is built from TRBV5-1 and TRBJ1-1; the D gene is possibly TRBD1 (6 bases). Looked up from germline, CDR1 is SGHRS and CDR2 is YFSETQ. V was pared by 0 bases and J by 5 bases, with 11 bases between. The CDR3 sequence is 14 residues long.

The V and J genes are TRBV20-1 and TRBJ2-3; D remains ambiguous. The CDR3 sequence is 14 residues long. Germline V gene data show CDR1 as DFQATT and CDR2 as SNEGSKA (reference sequence). Trimming stripped 3 bases from V and 3 bases from J, with 13 bases between. CDR3 DNA: TGCAGTGCTAGTCCTACACTAAAGACAGATACGCAGTATTTT. Translation: CSASPTLKTDTQYF.

The chain uses TRBV7-9 and TRBJ1-1; 7 bases match TRBD1. Germline values: CDR1 SEHNR, CDR2 FQNEAQ (reference sequence). The CDR3 runs 14 residues. J was trimmed by 9 bases and V by 1 base; bases with no gene match: 8. The CDR3 DNA is TGTGCCAGCAGCTTAGGAGGGGGCGGCGAACAAGCTTTCTTT. Amino acids: CASSLGGGGEQAFF.

This chain uses TRBV27 with TRBJ1-1, with no clear D. This CDR3 has 13 amino acids. The V end lost 8 bases, the J end lost 1 base, and 11 bases lay between the germline ends. Germline CDR1 is MNHEY and CDR2 is SMNVEV (reference sequence). CDR3 coding DNA: TGTGCCAGCTTCAGTCCCGCGAACACTGAAGCTTTCTTT. It codes for CASFSPANTEAFF.

Written as DNA, the CDR3 is TGTGCCAGCAGCGGAGGACAGGTCTATGGCTACACCTTC. This codes for CASSGGQVYGYTF. The chain employs TRBV5-4 and TRBJ1-2; 7 nucleotides match TRBD1. This CDR3 contains 13 residues. J gave up 4 bases and V 4 bases, and 4 bases lay outside the gene matches. Per germline, CDR1 SGHNT and CDR2 YYREEE (reference sequence).

This clone has a single count. This chain links TRBV27 with TRBJ2-2, with D possibly TRBD2 on 5 matching bases. Trimming pared 7 bases from V and 8 bases from J, leaving 26 bases between. Germline V gives CDR1 MNHEY, CDR2 SMNVEV (reference sequence). The CDR3 consists of 17 residues. CDR3 in amino acids: CASKALTRRVSSGELFF. In DNA form, the CDR3 reads TGTGCCAGCAAAGCCCTAACTAGACGGGTATCTAGTGGGGAGCTGTTTTTT.

V and J are TRBV7-2 and TRBJ2-1; TRBD2 matches at 8 bases. The CDR3 is 14 residues long. CDR1 and CDR2 (germline): SGHTA, FQGNSA. V lost 1 base and J lost 10; bases outside the gene matches: 6. The CDR3 DNA follows: TGTGCCAGCAGCTTAGGGTTACAGCGGGGGGAGCAGTTCTTC. Translating gives CASSLGLQRGEQFF.

The genes are TRBV2 and TRBJ2-7; possibly TRBD2 for D (5 bases). With 5 bases removed from V and 0 bases from J, the gap between germline ends came to 14 bases. The CDR3 is 15 residues long. From germline, CDR1 is SNHLY and CDR2 FYNNEI. CDR3: CASSKSTSTSYEQYF. CDR3 DNA sequence: TGTGCCAGCAGTAAGTCCACTAGTACCTCCTACGAGCAGTACTTC.

This chain links TRBV7-3 with TRBJ2-1, with TRBD2 identical over 7 bases. This CDR3 comprises 14 residues. The junction had 3 bases not matched to a gene; V was cut back by 5 bases and J by 2 bases. From germline, CDR1 is SGHTA and CDR2 FQGTGA. The CDR3 reads CASSPSGAYNEQFF. The CDR3 DNA reads as TGTGCCAGCAGCCCTAGCGGCGCCTACAATGAGCAGTTCTTC.

The rearrangement joins TRBV5-4 to TRBJ2-5; tentative D call: TRBD2 (6 bases). Trimming took off 1 base at V and 1 base at J, with 14 bases between the two ends. CDR3 length: 16 residues. Germline CDR1 SGHNT, CDR2 YYREEE (reference sequence). The CDR3 spells CASSLYGGGSQETQYF. The DNA of the CDR3 is TGTGCCAGCAGCTTGTATGGAGGAGGGAGCCAAGAGACCCAGTACTTC.

The chain recombines TRBV5-1 with TRBJ2-2; D not certain. V was clipped by 1 base and J by 0 bases, with 4 bases between them. Germline V gene lookup returns CDR1 SGHRS and CDR2 YFSETQ. CDR3 length: 14 residues. CDR3 DNA sequence: TGCGCCAGCAGCTTGTCAGCGAACACCGGGGAGCTGTTTTTT. Residues: CASSLSANTGELFF.

The chain uses TRBV7-9 and TRBJ2-2; D remains unclear. V lost 0 bases and J 2 bases, leaving 7 bases between the germline ends. The CDR3 is 15 residues long. CDR1 is SEHNR, CDR2 FQNEAQ, per germline (reference sequence). The CDR3 region has the DNA TGTGCCAGCAGCTTAGCCCTTCTAAACACCGGGGAGCTGTTTTTT. Protein: CASSLALLNTGELFF.